What follows are 18 T cell receptor beta chains derived from one specimen sequenced in a study of tumor and adjacent non-tumor tissue in lung cancer (dated by TCRdb to the late 2010s). The library relied on multiplex PCR. Sequencing used an Illumina HiSeq 2500. TCRbeta libraries were constructed through three rounds of nested PCR with primers (Table S4) according to protocols adapted from ARM-PCR. TCRdb cleaned the public reads at Q25 with fastp, built clones with MiXCR and kept in-frame beta chains. Each record represents a unique CDR3 protein, reported with the most common genes and DNA among its rows. Here the sample has fewer than 85,000 distinct CDR3 sequences; more than 60% occur a single time. The ten most abundant clones make up approximately 12% of the sample. RNA was isolated from bulk, unsorted tissue, and RNA quality was assessed with a NanoDrop ND-1000 and an Agilent 2100. Sequencing used lung tumor tissue. Receptors were obtained from a woman aged 45-59 years with non-small cell lung cancer.

With regard to this clonotype: An end of the junction differs from the germline gene, which may be a read error. This chain connects TRBV12-3 or TRBV12-4 to TRBJ2-1; D assignment may be TRBD1 or TRBD2 (6 bases each). The CDR3 consists of 13 residues. The chain's CDR3 is CASSLVGGNEQFF. In nucleotides, the CDR3 is TGTGCCAGTAGTTTAGTAGGGGGGAATGAGCAGTTCTTC.

As for this clonotype: One end of the junction varies from germline; a read error may be responsible. The V call is TRBV11-2, the J call TRBJ2-1; 10 bases align to TRBD2. CDR1 SGHAT and CDR2 FQNNGV come from the germline V gene. This CDR3 comprises 16 residues. The CDR3 sequence is CASSPGGLAGVGEWFF. The DNA for the CDR3 is TGCGCCAGCAGCCCTGGGGGGCTAGCGGGAGTAGGTGAGTGGTTCTTC.

With respect to this clonotype: This clone may be a read error of a much larger clone one base away. CDR3 DNA: TGTGCCTGGAAGGGCGGGAGCTCCTACGAGCAGTACTTC. Amino acids: CAWKGGSSYEQYF. This chain joins TRBV30 and TRBJ2-7; 7 nucleotides match TRBD2. Germline CDR1 reads GTSNPN; CDR2 reads SVGIG (reference sequence). Trimming took 4 bases from V and 0 from J; bases not matched to a gene: 3. The CDR3 runs 13 residues.

Remarks on this clonotype: In this CDR3 the conserved last residue, phenylalanine or tryptophan, is missing, so a read error is likely. The limits of the CDR3 on the DNA are not certain, so only TCRdb's listed CDR3 is given. The V gene is TRBV12-3 or TRBV12-4, the J gene TRBJ2-2; the table assigns TRBD1, which was not confirmed against the DNA. The CDR3 totals 14 residues, both ends included. CDR3 loop: CASKRDRNTGELLY.

This chain links TRBV28 with TRBJ2-2, with D perhaps matching TRBD1 (5 bases). Trimming pared 5 bases from V and 7 bases from J, leaving 23 bases between. The germline gives CDR1 MDHEN, CDR2 SYDVKM. The CDR3 loop spans 17 amino acids. The CDR3 loop reads CASSPYSQGHLIGELFF. CDR3 bases: TGTGCCAGCAGTCCTTATAGCCAGGGCCATTTGATCGGGGAGCTGTTTTTT.

A remark on this clonotype: The conserved phenylalanine or tryptophan is not found at the CDR3 terminus, so this likely reflects a read error. The chain employs TRBV6-6 and TRBJ2-1; D is undetermined. V was pared by 2 bases and J by 9 bases, with 8 bases between. Germline V gene sequence: CDR1 MNHNY, CDR2 SVGAGI (reference sequence). The CDR3 contains 12 residues. CDR3 protein: CASSYGPVEQFL. CDR3 coding DNA: TGTGCCAGCAGTTACGGGCCTGTTGAGCAGTTCCTC.

Turning to this clonotype: The junction and the germline gene differ at one end; a read error may be behind it. The CDR3 here is CVSSLTDNYGYTF. CDR3 nucleotide sequence: TGTGTCAGCAGCTTAACGGATAACTATGGTTACACCTTC. The chain uses TRBV11-2 and TRBJ1-2; no clear D gene. CDR3 size: 13 residues. Germline CDR1 and CDR2: SGHAT and FQNNGV.

V is TRBV6-1 and J is TRBJ1-4; no clear D gene. Germline CDR1 and CDR2: MNHNS and SASEGT. CDR3 length: 13 residues. This CDR3 reads CGGSEWSDEKLFF. The CDR3, as DNA: TGTGGCGGCAGTGAATGGTCCGATGAAAAACTGTTTTTT.

This chain uses TRBV29-1 with TRBJ1-1; D gene ambiguous. Germline CDR1 is SQVTM and CDR2 is ANQGSEA. The CDR3 spans 13 residues. The chain's CDR3 is CIVTVMADTEAFF. The DNA of the CDR3 is TGCATCGTCACAGTTATGGCGGACACTGAAGCTTTCTTT.

Of note for this clonotype: The junction does not match germline at one end; this may be a read error. This chain joins TRBV10-3 and TRBJ2-7; a possible D gene is TRBD1 (7 bases). Germline V gene sequence: CDR1 ENHRY, CDR2 SYGVKD. The CDR3 runs to 15 residues. The CDR3 protein is CVIGGARQGGSEHYF. CDR3 coding DNA: TGTGTCATCGGCGGAGCGAGACAGGGAGGTTCCGAGCACTACTTC.

This clonotype has only a few counts. The V call is TRBV28, the J call TRBJ2-7; TRBD2 agrees at 10 bases. Germline V gene lookup returns CDR1 MDHEN and CDR2 SYDVKM. The CDR3 covers 17 residues. The J segment lost 3 bases and the V segment lost 3 bases, leaving 11 bases of the junction unmatched. The DNA of the CDR3 is TGTGCCAGCAGTTTGGTTTTAGGTCTAGCGGGAGACTACGAGCAGTACTTC. Its translation: CASSLVLGLAGDYEQYF. Full variable domain (missing parts from reference TRBV28 and TRBJ2-7): DVKVTQSSRYLVKRTGEKVFLECVQDMDHENMFWYRQDPGLGLRLIYFSYDVKMKEKGDIPEGYSVSREKKERFSLILESASTNQTSMYLCASSLVLGLAGDYEQYFGPGTRLTVT.

Turning to this clonotype: The germline gene is not matched at one end of the junction; a read error may be the cause. The chain combines TRBV11-2 with TRBJ2-2; D may be TRBD1 or TRBD2 (7 bases each). Germline values: CDR1 SGHAT, CDR2 FQNNGV. CDR3 size: 16 residues. CDR3 sequence reads: CASSGFQGGNIGEPFF. The DNA of the CDR3 is TGTGCCAGCAGTGGATTCCAGGGGGGGAACATTGGGGAGCCGTTTTTT.

A note on this clonotype: A junction boundary mismatches the germline segment, possibly from a read error. V and J are TRBV5-6 and TRBJ2-1; D unclear. Germline CDR1 and CDR2: SGHDT and YYEEEE. The CDR3 is 12 amino acids. This chain's CDR3 is CASSLATNVQFF. For the CDR3, the DNA is TGTGCCAGCAGCTTGGCTACCAATGTGCAGTTCTTC. Full variable domain (outside the CDR3, taken from reference TRBV5-6 and TRBJ2-1): DAGVTQSPTHLIKTRGQQVTLRCSPKSGHDTVSWYQQALGQGPQFIFQYYEEEERQRGNFPDRFSGHQFPNYSSELNVNALLLGDSALYLCASSLATNVQFFGPGTRLTVL.

About this clonotype itself: A junction end diverges from the germline sequence, so it may reflect a read error. J is TRBJ1-1 and V is TRBV11-2; 9 bases are a match to TRBD1. This CDR3 comprises 14 residues. The germline V gene encodes CDR1 SGHAT and CDR2 FQNNGV. CDR3 residues: CANSFLDRGIEAFF. CDR3 DNA: TGTGCCAACAGCTTTTTGGACAGGGGTATTGAAGCTTTCTTT.

As concerns this clonotype: Likely a read error: the CDR3 ends without its conserved phenylalanine or tryptophan. The chain links TRBV6-5 to TRBJ2-1; D remains unclear. CDR3 length equals 13 residues. Germline values: CDR1 MNHEY, CDR2 SVGAGI. The CDR3 region is CATSTASYNEQFS. CDR3 sequence (DNA): TGTGCTACCAGCACGGCCTCCTACAATGAGCAGTTCTCC.

To note about this clonotype: A read error may explain this, as a much larger clone is one base away. V and J are TRBV11-2 and TRBJ2-3; maybe TRBD1 (7 bases). The CDR3 is 16 amino acids. With 5 bases removed from V and 6 bases from J, the gap between germline ends came to 21 bases. CDR1 SGHAT and CDR2 FQNNGV come from the germline V gene. DNA of the CDR3: TGTGCCAGCAGCCTCGCGGGACAGCTCCACAGGGATACGCAGTATTTT. Translating it yields CASSLAGQLHRDTQYF.

About this clonotype: Germline is not matched at one junction end, which may reflect a read error. The genes are TRBV4-1 and TRBJ2-2; possibly TRBD2 for D (5 bases). CDR1 and CDR2 (germline): MGHRA, YSYEKL. The CDR3 covers 16 residues. The chain's CDR3 is CASRQEGGLVTGELFF. The CDR3 DNA reads TGCGCCAGCAGACAAGAAGGAGGTCTAGTGACTGGGGAGCTGTTTTTT.

The V and J genes are TRBV4-1 and TRBJ2-3, with 10 positions matching TRBD1. Trimming removed 2 bases from V and 4 bases from J; junction bases left unmatched: 6. The CDR3 runs 16 residues. Germline V lookup: CDR1 MGHRA, CDR2 YSYEKL. The CDR3 bases are TGCGCCAGCAGCCAATATGGGACAGGGGTCGCAGATACGCAGTATTTT. It yields the protein CASSQYGTGVADTQYF.